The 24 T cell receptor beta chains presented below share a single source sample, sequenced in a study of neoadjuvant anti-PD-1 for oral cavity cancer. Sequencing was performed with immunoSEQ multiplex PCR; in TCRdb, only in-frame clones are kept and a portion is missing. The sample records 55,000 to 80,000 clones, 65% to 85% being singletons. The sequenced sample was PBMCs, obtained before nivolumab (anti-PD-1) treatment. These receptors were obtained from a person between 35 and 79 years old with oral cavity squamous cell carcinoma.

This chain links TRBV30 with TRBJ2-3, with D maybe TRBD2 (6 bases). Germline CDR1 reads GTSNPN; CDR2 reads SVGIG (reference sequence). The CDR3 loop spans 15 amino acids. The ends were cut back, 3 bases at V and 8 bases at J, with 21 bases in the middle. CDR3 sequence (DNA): TGTGCCTGGAGCGCTCGCCGGGGCCTGGGGGGTACGCAGTATTTT. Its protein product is CAWSARRGLGGTQYF.

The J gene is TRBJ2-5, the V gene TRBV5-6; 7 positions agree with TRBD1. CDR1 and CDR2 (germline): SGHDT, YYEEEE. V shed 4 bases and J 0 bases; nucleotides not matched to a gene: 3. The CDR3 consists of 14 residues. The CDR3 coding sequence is TGTGCCAGCAGCCTTGGGACAGACCAAGAGACCCAGTACTTC. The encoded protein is CASSLGTDQETQYF.

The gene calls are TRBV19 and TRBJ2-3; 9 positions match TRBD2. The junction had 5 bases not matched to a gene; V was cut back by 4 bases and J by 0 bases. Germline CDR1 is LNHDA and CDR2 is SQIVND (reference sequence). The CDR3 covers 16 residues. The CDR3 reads CASSTGLADSTDTQYF. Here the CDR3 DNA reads TGTGCCAGTAGTACGGGACTAGCAGATAGCACAGATACGCAGTATTTT.

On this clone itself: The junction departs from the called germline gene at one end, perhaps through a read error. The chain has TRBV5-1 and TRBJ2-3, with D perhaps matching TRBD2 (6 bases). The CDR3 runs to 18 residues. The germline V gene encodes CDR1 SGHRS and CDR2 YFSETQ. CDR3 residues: CASTLGLRDGLNTDTQYF. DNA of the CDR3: TGCGCCAGCACCTTGGGGCTCCGGGACGGACTAAACACAGATACGCAGTATTTT.

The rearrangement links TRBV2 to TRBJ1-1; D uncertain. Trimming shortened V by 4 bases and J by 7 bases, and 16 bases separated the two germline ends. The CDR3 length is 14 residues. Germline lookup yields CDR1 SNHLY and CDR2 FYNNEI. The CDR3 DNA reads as TGTGCCAGCAGTGGGCCGGGATCACTTATTGAAGCTTTCTTT. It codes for CASSGPGSLIEAFF.

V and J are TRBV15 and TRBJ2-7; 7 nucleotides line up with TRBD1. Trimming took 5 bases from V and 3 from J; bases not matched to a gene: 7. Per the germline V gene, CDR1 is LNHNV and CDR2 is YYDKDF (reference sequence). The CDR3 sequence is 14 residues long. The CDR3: CATSRRDRRYEQYF. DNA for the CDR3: TGTGCCACCAGCCGCAGGGACAGACGCTACGAGCAGTACTTC.

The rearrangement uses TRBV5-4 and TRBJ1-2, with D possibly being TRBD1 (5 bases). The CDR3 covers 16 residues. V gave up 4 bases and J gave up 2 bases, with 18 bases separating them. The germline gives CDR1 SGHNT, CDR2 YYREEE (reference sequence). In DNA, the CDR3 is TGTGCCAGCAGCCCGGGCGGGACGGGGGGGAACTATGGCTACACCTTC. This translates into CASSPGGTGGNYGYTF.

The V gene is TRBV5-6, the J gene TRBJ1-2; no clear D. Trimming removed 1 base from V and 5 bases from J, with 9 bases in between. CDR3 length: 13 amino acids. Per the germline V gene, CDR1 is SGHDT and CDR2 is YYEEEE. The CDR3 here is CASSLFSQYGYTF. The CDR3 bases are TGTGCCAGCAGCTTGTTCTCACAGTATGGCTACACCTTC.

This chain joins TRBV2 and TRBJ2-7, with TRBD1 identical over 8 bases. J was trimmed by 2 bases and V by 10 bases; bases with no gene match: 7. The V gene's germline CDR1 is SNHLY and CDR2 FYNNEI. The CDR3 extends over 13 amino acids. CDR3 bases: TGTGCCATCGGCAGGGGGCACACCTACGAGCAGTACTTC. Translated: CAIGRGHTYEQYF.

This CDR3 reads CASSLRGEKLFF. CDR3 DNA: TGTGCCAGCAGTTTGAGGGGTGAAAAACTGTTTTTT. The rearrangement joins TRBV27 to TRBJ1-4; tentative D call: TRBD1 (5 bases). Germline CDR1 reads MNHEY; CDR2 reads SMNVEV (reference sequence). Trimming pared 3 bases from V and 7 bases from J, leaving 6 bases between. The CDR3 sequence is 12 residues long.

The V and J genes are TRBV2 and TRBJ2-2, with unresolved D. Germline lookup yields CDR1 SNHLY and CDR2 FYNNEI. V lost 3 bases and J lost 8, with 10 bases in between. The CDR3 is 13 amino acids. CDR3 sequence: CASSDISPGELFF. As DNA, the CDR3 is TGTGCCAGCAGTGATATTAGCCCGGGGGAGCTGTTTTTT.

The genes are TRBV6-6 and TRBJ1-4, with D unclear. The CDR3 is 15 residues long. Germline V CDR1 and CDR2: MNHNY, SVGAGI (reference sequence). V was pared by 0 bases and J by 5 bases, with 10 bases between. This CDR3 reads CASSYSFGRNEKLFF. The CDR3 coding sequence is TGTGCCAGCAGTTACTCGTTCGGGCGAAATGAAAAACTGTTTTTT.

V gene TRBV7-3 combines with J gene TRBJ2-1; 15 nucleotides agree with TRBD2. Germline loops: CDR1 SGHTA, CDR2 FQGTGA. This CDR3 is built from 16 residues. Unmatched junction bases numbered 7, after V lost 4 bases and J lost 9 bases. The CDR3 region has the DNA TGTGCCAGCAGCTCCGGACTAGCGGGAGGGTTCAGTGAGCAGTTCTTC. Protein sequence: CASSSGLAGGFSEQFF.

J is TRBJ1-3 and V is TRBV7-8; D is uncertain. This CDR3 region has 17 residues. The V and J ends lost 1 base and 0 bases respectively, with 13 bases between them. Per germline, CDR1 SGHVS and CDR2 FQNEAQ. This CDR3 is CASSLEIAESSGNTIYF. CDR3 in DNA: TGTGCCAGCAGCTTAGAGATTGCGGAAAGCTCTGGAAACACCATATATTTT.

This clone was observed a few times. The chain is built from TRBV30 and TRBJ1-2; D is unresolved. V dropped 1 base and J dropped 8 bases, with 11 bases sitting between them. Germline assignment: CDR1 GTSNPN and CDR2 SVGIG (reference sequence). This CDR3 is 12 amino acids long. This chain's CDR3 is CAWSEQSGGYTF. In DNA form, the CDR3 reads TGTGCCTGGAGTGAACAATCGGGCGGCTACACCTTC.

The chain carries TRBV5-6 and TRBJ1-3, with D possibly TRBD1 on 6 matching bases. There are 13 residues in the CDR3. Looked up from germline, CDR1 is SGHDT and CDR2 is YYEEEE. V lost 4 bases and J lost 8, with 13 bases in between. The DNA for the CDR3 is TGTGCCAGCAGCCCCCGACAGGTGGACACCATATATTTT. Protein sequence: CASSPRQVDTIYF. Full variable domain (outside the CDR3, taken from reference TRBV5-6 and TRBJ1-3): DAGVTQSPTHLIKTRGQQVTLRCSPKSGHDTVSWYQQALGQGPQFIFQYYEEEERQRGNFPDRFSGHQFPNYSSELNVNALLLGDSALYLCASSPRQVDTIYFGEGSWLTVV.

As DNA, the CDR3 is TGTGCTAGTGGACCCGCCACAGGGGTGACTGAAGCTTTCTTT. It specifies CASGPATGVTEAFF. This chain connects TRBV12-5 to TRBJ1-1; TRBD1 agrees at 7 bases. CDR3 size: 14 residues. With V trimmed by 6 bases and J by 5 bases, 9 bases remained unmatched. Germline CDR1 and CDR2: LGHNT and FRNRAP.

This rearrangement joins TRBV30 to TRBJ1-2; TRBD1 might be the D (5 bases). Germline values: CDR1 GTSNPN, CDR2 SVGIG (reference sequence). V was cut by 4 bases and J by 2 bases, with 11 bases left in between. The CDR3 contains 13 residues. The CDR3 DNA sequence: TGTGCCTGGACTCCGGGGGGGAACTATGGCTACACCTTC. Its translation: CAWTPGGNYGYTF.

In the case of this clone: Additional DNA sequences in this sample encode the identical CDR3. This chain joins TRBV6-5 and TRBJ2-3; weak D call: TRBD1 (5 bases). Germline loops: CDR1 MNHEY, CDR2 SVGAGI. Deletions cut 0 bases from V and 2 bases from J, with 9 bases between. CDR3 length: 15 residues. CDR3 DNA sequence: TGTGCCAGCAGTTACTCTAGGGGAAACACAGATACGCAGTATTTT. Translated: CASSYSRGNTDTQYF.

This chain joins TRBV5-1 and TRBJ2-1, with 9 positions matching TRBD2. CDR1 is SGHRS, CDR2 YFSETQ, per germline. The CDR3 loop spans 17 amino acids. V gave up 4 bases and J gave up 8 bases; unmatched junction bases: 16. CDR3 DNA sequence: TGCGCCAGCAGCCCGGGGGTCTGGACTAGCGTTGGCCATGAGCAGTTCTTC. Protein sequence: CASSPGVWTSVGHEQFF.

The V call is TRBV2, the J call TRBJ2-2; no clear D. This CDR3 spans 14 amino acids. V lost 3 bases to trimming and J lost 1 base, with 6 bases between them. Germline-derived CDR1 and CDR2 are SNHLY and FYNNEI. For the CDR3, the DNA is TGTGCCAGCAGTGATATCAGGAACACCGGGGAGCTGTTTTTT. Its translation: CASSDIRNTGELFF.

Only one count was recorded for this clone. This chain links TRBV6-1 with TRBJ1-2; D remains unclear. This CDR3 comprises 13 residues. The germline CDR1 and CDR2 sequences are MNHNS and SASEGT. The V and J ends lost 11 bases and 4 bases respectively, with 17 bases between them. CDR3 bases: TGTGCCCTTAGGGTGGGGAATGGCTATGGCTACACCTTC. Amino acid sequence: CALRVGNGYGYTF.

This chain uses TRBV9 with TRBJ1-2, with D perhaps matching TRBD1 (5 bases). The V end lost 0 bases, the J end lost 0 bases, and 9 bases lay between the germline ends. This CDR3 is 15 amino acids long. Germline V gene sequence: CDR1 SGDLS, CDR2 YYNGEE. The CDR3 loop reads CASSVGPGTNYGYTF. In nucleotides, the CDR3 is TGTGCCAGCAGCGTAGGGCCAGGGACTAACTATGGCTACACCTTC. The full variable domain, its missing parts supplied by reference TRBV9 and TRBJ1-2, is DSGVTQTPKHLITATGQRVTLRCSPRSGDLSVYWYQQSLDQGLQFLIQYYNGEERAKGNILERFSAQQFPDLHSELNLSSLELGDSALYFCASSVGPGTNYGYTFGSGTRLTVV.

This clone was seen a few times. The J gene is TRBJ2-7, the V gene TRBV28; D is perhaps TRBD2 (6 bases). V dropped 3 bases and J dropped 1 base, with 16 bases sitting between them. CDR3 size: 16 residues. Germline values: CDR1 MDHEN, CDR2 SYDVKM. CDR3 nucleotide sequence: TGTGCCAGCAGTTTCCCTGCGTGGAGCGGGTCCTACGAGCAGTACTTC. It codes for CASSFPAWSGSYEQYF.